The 25 T cell receptor beta chains presented below share a single source sample, sequenced in a study of post-analysis software for immune sequencing data. Study-wide findings and caveats: In patients, TRBV5-6, TRBV5-1 and TRBV20-1 belonged to four or five TRBV segments found more frequently than in controls.

Libraries were made from TCR beta cDNA, and they carried unique molecular identifiers. TCRdb independently ran MiXCR on the PCR reads; one entry per CDR3 protein. The repertoire holds fewer than 850,000 distinct CDR3 sequences, with around 27% as singletons. Their target antigens are unknown. What was sequenced was blood. The source of these receptors is a girl under 18 with multiple sclerosis.

The rearrangement uses TRBV9 and TRBJ2-3; 7 bases align to TRBD1. In germline, CDR1 is SGDLS, CDR2 YYNGEE. The V and J ends lost 4 bases and 2 bases, in that order; junction bases with no gene match: 13. The CDR3 has 17 residues. The CDR3 here is CASSPRHGTAITDTQYF. In DNA, the CDR3 is TGTGCCAGCAGCCCCCGACACGGGACAGCCATCACAGATACGCAGTATTTT.

On this clonotype: A much more abundant neighbour one base away suggests this may be a read error. The chain joins TRBV7-2 to TRBJ2-4; either TRBD1 or TRBD2 may fit D (5 bases each). V was shortened by 1 base and J by 5 bases, with 9 bases between the two germline ends. The length of the CDR3 is 14 residues. Germline CDR1 and CDR2: SGHTA and FQGNSA. The CDR3 nucleotides read TGTGCCAGCAGCTTAGGGGGGTCCCAAAACATTCAGTACTTC. Residues: CASSLGGSQNIQYF.

The chain is built from TRBV6-4 and TRBJ2-2, with D possibly being TRBD1 or TRBD2 (5 bases each). The germline V gene has CDR1 MRHNA and CDR2 SNTAGT. The V gene lost 8 bases and the J gene lost 0 bases, with 7 bases spanning the gap. The length of the CDR3 is 13 residues. CDR3 amino acids: CASGTANTGELFF. The CDR3 bases are TGTGCCAGCGGGACCGCGAACACCGGGGAGCTGTTTTTT.

In its sample, this clonotype was seen a few times. The chain uses TRBV29-1 and TRBJ2-3, with 9 positions matching TRBD1. Per germline, CDR1 SQVTM and CDR2 ANQGSEA. The CDR3 runs to 15 residues. The J segment lost 0 bases and the V segment lost 2 bases, leaving 3 bases of the junction unmatched. In DNA form, the CDR3 reads TGCAGCGTTGAAATGGGGACAGGGAGCACAGATACGCAGTATTTT. Its protein product is CSVEMGTGSTDTQYF.

In this sample, this clonotype turned up a few times. CDR3 in DNA: TGTGCCATCGGAGGGGGGATCTACGAGCAGTACTTC. This encodes CAIGGGIYEQYF. J is TRBJ2-7 and V is TRBV6-2 or TRBV6-3; D possibly uses TRBD1 or TRBD2 (6 bases each). Per the germline V gene, CDR1 is MNHEY and CDR2 is SVGEGT. V lost 10 bases and J lost 3, with 13 bases in between. The CDR3 length is 12 residues.

V usage is TRBV4-1 and J usage is TRBJ2-3, with a tentative D call TRBD1 (8 bases). Trimming took 1 base from V and 8 from J, leaving 16 bases between them. This CDR3 is 15 amino acids long. The germline V gene encodes CDR1 MGHRA and CDR2 YSYEKL. The CDR3 spells CASSQGGNRGGTQYF. In DNA, the CDR3 is TGCGCCAGCAGCCAAGGGGGGAACAGGGGGGGTACGCAGTATTTT.

This clonotype was recorded at least ten times. The rearrangement uses TRBV4-3 and TRBJ2-7; TRBD1 matches 7 bases. Germline CDR1 and CDR2: LGHNA and YSLEER. Trimming removed 2 bases from V and 0 bases from J; junction bases left unmatched: 13. CDR3 length equals 18 residues. The CDR3 is CASSQLPPRTGYSYEQYF. In DNA form, the CDR3 reads TGCGCCAGCAGCCAACTCCCCCCGAGGACAGGATACTCCTACGAGCAGTACTTC.

This clonotype was observed a few times. The chain combines TRBV13 with TRBJ2-1; TRBD1 matches 10 bases. V was clipped by 10 bases and J by 6 bases; unmatched bases: 12. Germline V gene data show CDR1 as PRHDT and CDR2 as FYEKMQ (reference sequence). This CDR3 region has 15 residues. In nucleotides, the CDR3 is TGTGCCACTCGAACGACAGGGGGCGACGGCAATGAGCAGTTCTTC. Translated, it gives CATRTTGGDGNEQFF.

This clonotype was observed a handful of times. The chain joins TRBV28 to TRBJ2-7; TRBD1 agrees at 8 bases. CDR1 is MDHEN and CDR2 is SYDVKM in the germline V gene. The junction had 5 bases not matched to a gene; V was cut back by 8 bases and J by 5 bases. This CDR3 has 12 residues. This CDR3 reads CASEDRGHEQYF. The CDR3 DNA is TGTGCCAGCGAAGACAGGGGCCACGAGCAGTACTTC.

The rearrangement links TRBV6-5 to TRBJ2-2; TRBD2 matches 13 bases. CDR3 size: 15 residues. Germline V lookup: CDR1 MNHEY, CDR2 SVGAGI. Germline trimming cut 6 bases from V and 8 bases from J; bases unmatched to any gene: 6. The CDR3 spells CASSRGLAGAGELFF. DNA for the CDR3: TGTGCCAGCAGCCGCGGACTAGCGGGGGCAGGGGAGCTGTTTTTT.

In this sample, this clonotype turned up a few times. The chain uses TRBV20-1 and TRBJ2-7; D call uncertain. The CDR3 covers 14 residues. The germline V gene encodes CDR1 DFQATT and CDR2 SNEGSKA (reference sequence). Trimming took off 6 bases at V and 1 base at J, with 16 bases between the two ends. CDR3 amino acids: CSAASTYGSYEQYF. The CDR3 DNA reads as TGCAGTGCCGCTTCTACTTACGGTTCCTACGAGCAGTACTTC.

The V and J genes are TRBV20-1 and TRBJ2-5, with D perhaps TRBD2 (6 bases). CDR3 length: 14 amino acids. V gave up 5 bases and J gave up 5 bases, with 18 bases separating them. Germline-derived CDR1 and CDR2 are DFQATT and SNEGSKA (reference sequence). The CDR3 nucleotides read TGCAGTGCTTCAATTTATGGGACTGACGAGACCCAGTACTTC. This translates into CSASIYGTDETQYF.

V gene TRBV9 combines with J gene TRBJ1-1; D remains ambiguous. V was clipped by 4 bases and J by 1 base, with 17 bases between them. CDR1 and CDR2 from the germline V gene are SGDLS and YYNGEE. This CDR3 comprises 16 residues. In DNA, the CDR3 is TGTGCCAGCAGCCCACCCCCTCGAGTTGCGAACACTGAAGCTTTCTTT. It translates to CASSPPPRVANTEAFF. The full variable domain, in which reference TRBV9 and TRBJ1-1 provide the parts outside the CDR3, is DSGVTQTPKHLITATGQRVTLRCSPRSGDLSVYWYQQSLDQGLQFLIQYYNGEERAKGNILERFSAQQFPDLHSELNLSSLELGDSALYFCASSPPPRVANTEAFFGQGTRLTVV.

The chain recombines TRBV20-1 with TRBJ2-3; 9 nucleotides align to TRBD2. Trimming at V came to 5 bases and at J to 1 base, leaving 1 base not matched to a gene. The CDR3 loop spans 13 amino acids. Germline values: CDR1 DFQATT, CDR2 SNEGSKA (reference sequence). The CDR3, as DNA: TGCAGTGCTGAGCGGGGGGGCACAGATACGCAGTATTTT. This gives the protein CSAERGGTDTQYF.

This rearrangement joins TRBV6-1 to TRBJ2-5; 10 bases align to TRBD1. Germline-derived CDR1 and CDR2 are MNHNS and SASEGT. Trimming took 8 bases from V and 1 from J; bases not matched to a gene: 16. The CDR3 sequence is 18 residues long. The CDR3 here is CASPTGTGAILGQETQYF. CDR3 DNA sequence: TGTGCCAGCCCAACCGGGACAGGGGCGATATTGGGCCAAGAGACCCAGTACTTC.

This clonotype was counted a few times. The V call is TRBV10-3, the J call TRBJ2-5; D tentatively reads TRBD1 or TRBD2 (6 bases each). The CDR3 loop spans 14 amino acids. V was cut by 6 bases and J by 5 bases, with 16 bases left in between. Germline values: CDR1 ENHRY, CDR2 SYGVKD. Written as DNA, the CDR3 is TGTGCCATCAGAGCCCCGGGGGCCGGGGAGACCCAGTACTTC. It translates to CAIRAPGAGETQYF.

The chain links TRBV20-1 to TRBJ2-7; D is possibly TRBD2 (6 bases). V was pared by 3 bases and J by 6 bases, with 15 bases between. The CDR3 is 13 residues long. The germline V gene has CDR1 DFQATT and CDR2 SNEGSKA (reference sequence). CDR3 in amino acids: CSASWASDREQYF. The CDR3 nucleotides are TGCAGTGCTAGCTGGGCTAGCGACCGCGAGCAGTACTTC.

V usage is TRBV9 and J usage is TRBJ2-5; 9 bases match TRBD2. The J call is uncertain, as TRBJ2-7 better fits the DNA end. The CDR3 totals 16 residues. CDR1 and CDR2 (germline): SGDLS, YYNGEE. CDR3: CASSVSPSGARGEQYF. The CDR3 DNA reads as TGTGCCAGCAGCGTCTCCCCTAGCGGGGCCCGGGGCGAGCAGTACTTC.

This clonotype was recorded a few times. V gene TRBV12-3 or TRBV12-4 combines with J gene TRBJ2-1, with D hard to call. There are 12 residues in the CDR3. Trimming pared 6 bases from V and 6 bases from J, leaving 9 bases between. The CDR3 DNA reads as TGTGCCAGCAGCCCACAGTTCAATGAGCAGTTCTTC. Protein: CASSPQFNEQFF.

Ten or more counts support this clonotype. The genes are TRBV6-5 and TRBJ2-3; D uncertain. The CDR3 consists of 13 residues. The V gene lost 2 bases and the J gene lost 6 bases, with 9 bases spanning the gap. Germline V gene lookup returns CDR1 MNHEY and CDR2 SVGAGI. The CDR3 DNA follows: TGTGCCAGCAGTTACAATTCGAAGGATACGCAGTATTTT. It translates to CASSYNSKDTQYF.

This clonotype has a handful of counts. The chain employs TRBV12-5 and TRBJ2-1, with 11 bases fitting TRBD2. Germline V gives CDR1 LGHNT, CDR2 FRNRAP. The CDR3 covers 19 residues. V shed 3 bases, J shed 6 bases, and the junction held 16 bases outside the gene matches. CDR3 in amino acids: CASGFLASGRYSRGNEQFF. Written as DNA, the CDR3 is TGTGCTAGTGGTTTCTTGGCTAGCGGGAGGTACTCGAGGGGCAATGAGCAGTTCTTC.

This chain joins TRBV5-1 and TRBJ2-2, with D unclear. Trimming took 4 bases from V and 2 from J, leaving 12 bases between them. Germline V gene data show CDR1 as SGHRS and CDR2 as YFSETQ. This CDR3 comprises 15 residues. CDR3 protein: CASSPHGFNTGELFF. DNA of the CDR3: TGCGCCAGCAGCCCCCACGGCTTCAACACCGGGGAGCTGTTTTTT.

This sequence joins TRBV5-1 and TRBJ2-7; D tentatively reads TRBD1 or TRBD2 (5 bases each). Germline-derived CDR1 and CDR2 are SGHRS and YFSETQ. The CDR3 is 16 residues long. The ends were cut back, 4 bases at V and 7 bases at J, with 24 bases in the middle. CDR3 nucleotides: TGCGCCAGCAGCCCTTACAGTGCAGGGACCTACAATGAGCAGTACTTC. Residues: CASSPYSAGTYNEQYF. The whole variable domain, filled in from reference TRBV5-1 and TRBJ2-7, reads KAGVTQTPRYLIKTRGQQVTLSCSPISGHRSVSWYQQTPGQGLQFLFEYFSETQRNKGNFPGRFSGRQFSNSRSEMNVSTLELGDSALYLCASSPYSAGTYNEQYFGPGTRLTVT.

The chain uses TRBV7-9 and TRBJ2-1; a possible D gene is TRBD2 (5 bases). This CDR3 is 17 amino acids long. Germline assignment: CDR1 SEHNR and CDR2 FQNEAQ (reference sequence). V was trimmed by 3 bases and J by 4 bases, leaving 19 bases between them. For the CDR3, the DNA is TGTGCCAGCAGCTTCCCCGGCGGAGGCCGGCCTTACAATGAGCAGTTCTTC. It translates to CASSFPGGGRPYNEQFF.

The chain joins TRBV11-2 to TRBJ2-3, with 10 bases aligning to TRBD2. In germline, CDR1 is SGHAT, CDR2 FQNNGV. The CDR3 is 18 amino acids. The V gene end was trimmed by 2 bases and the J gene end by 1 base; junction bases not matched to a gene: 9. The CDR3 region has the DNA TGTGCCAGCAGCTTATCGAGCGGGAGGGCCTTAGGCACAGATACGCAGTATTTT. It is translated as CASSLSSGRALGTDTQYF.